The rows below give T cell receptor beta chains drawn from one sample of a study of T cell repertoires in cytomegalovirus infection. TCRdb used MiXCR to reprocess the reads, holding one entry per CDR3 protein. This table holds around 530,000 distinct CDR3 sequences, around a quarter found once. The sample consisted of PBMCs. These receptors all come from a human donor in good health (CMV status not recorded). Some clones in this sample may be carry-over from other donors' samples. The CDR3 runs from the conserved cysteine through the conserved F or W. Each record gives: D gene, J gene, clone size, V gene, CDR3 DNA, CDR3 protein. The D gene is left open where the match is weak. Only some rows state a clone size, as once, few, many or a class for expanded clones.

d_gene: TRBD2
j_gene: TRBJ2-7
abundance: .
v_gene: TRBV7-2
CDR3nt: TGTGCCAGCAGCGTTAGCGGGAGGGCTCACTACGAGCAGTACTTC
CDR3aa: CASSVSGRAHYEQYF

d_gene: TRBD2
j_gene: TRBJ2-3
abundance: .
v_gene: TRBV4-3
CDR3nt: TGCGCCAGCAGCCACGGGACTATTAGCACAGATACGCAGTATTTT
CDR3aa: CASSHGTISTDTQYF

d_gene: .
j_gene: TRBJ2-3
abundance: .
v_gene: TRBV11-2
CDR3nt: TGTGCCAGCAGCGCCCGATGGCTGGATACGCAGTATTTT
CDR3aa: CASSARWLDTQYF

d_gene: TRBD1
j_gene: TRBJ1-1
abundance: few
v_gene: TRBV19
CDR3nt: TGTGCCAGTAGGAAGGGACAGTCGAACACTGAAGCTTTCTTT
CDR3aa: CASRKGQSNTEAFF

d_gene: .
j_gene: TRBJ1-5
abundance: .
v_gene: TRBV6-5
CDR3nt: TGTGCCAGCAGTAGGGCCCCGGCTCCCAATCAGCCCCAGCATTTT
CDR3aa: CASSRAPAPNQPQHF

d_gene: .
j_gene: TRBJ1-5
abundance: .
v_gene: TRBV9
CDR3nt: TGTGCCAGCAGCGGAGGAGGGTATGGGAGTAATCAGCCCCAGCATTTT
CDR3aa: CASSGGGYGSNQPQHF

d_gene: TRBD1
j_gene: TRBJ1-1
abundance: few
v_gene: TRBV20-1
CDR3nt: TGCAGTGCTAGAGTACGGACAGGGGAACGGGCTTTCTTT
CDR3aa: CSARVRTGERAFF

d_gene: .
j_gene: TRBJ2-7
abundance: .
v_gene: TRBV19
CDR3nt: TGTGCCAGTAAGGCCCACGGAGCCTACGAGCAGTACTTC
CDR3aa: CASKAHGAYEQYF

d_gene: .
j_gene: TRBJ1-4
abundance: .
v_gene: TRBV6-2/TRBV6-3
CDR3nt: TGTGCCAGCAGAAACGACAGGCGGAATGAAAAACTGTTTTTT
CDR3aa: CASRNDRRNEKLFF

d_gene: TRBD1
j_gene: TRBJ2-2
abundance: few
v_gene: TRBV7-6
CDR3nt: TGTGCCAGCAGCTACAGACCGGGACAGGACACCGGGGAGCTGTTTTTT
CDR3aa: CASSYRPGQDTGELFF

d_gene: .
j_gene: TRBJ2-5
abundance: many
v_gene: TRBV7-3
CDR3nt: TGTGCCAGCAGCTATTTCGGCCTGACAGAGACCCAGTACTTC
CDR3aa: CASSYFGLTETQYF

d_gene: .
j_gene: TRBJ2-2
abundance: few
v_gene: TRBV19
CDR3nt: TGTGCCAGTCAGAATACCCAGGGGTTAGCCGGGGAGCTGTTTTTT
CDR3aa: CASQNTQGLAGELFF

d_gene: .
j_gene: TRBJ1-1
abundance: .
v_gene: TRBV19
CDR3nt: TGTGCCAGTAGAATCAATGTTGGGCTCGGTACTGAAGCTTTCTTT
CDR3aa: CASRINVGLGTEAFF

d_gene: .
j_gene: TRBJ2-7
abundance: few
v_gene: TRBV11-2
CDR3nt: TGTGCCAGCAGCTTACAAGGGCGCTTACCCGAGCAGTACTTC
CDR3aa: CASSLQGRLPEQYF

d_gene: .
j_gene: TRBJ2-1
abundance: .
v_gene: TRBV12-3/TRBV12-4
CDR3nt: TGTGACAGCAGTTTAGTCCAGGTTGCTTACAATGAGCAGTTCTTC
CDR3aa: CDSSLVQVAYNEQFF

d_gene: .
j_gene: TRBJ2-1
abundance: .
v_gene: TRBV20-1
CDR3nt: TGCAGTGCTAGACAGGCTTTCGCCTACAATGAGCAGTTCTTC
CDR3aa: CSARQAFAYNEQFF

d_gene: .
j_gene: TRBJ1-1
abundance: .
v_gene: TRBV11-2
CDR3nt: TGTGCCAGCAGCTTACCGCCAGGGACTGAAGCTTTCTTT
CDR3aa: CASSLPPGTEAFF

d_gene: TRBD2
j_gene: TRBJ2-3
abundance: few
v_gene: TRBV7-2
CDR3nt: TGTGCCAGCAGCCCGCAGGGCGGGAGTTTAACAGATACGCAGTATTTT
CDR3aa: CASSPQGGSLTDTQYF

d_gene: .
j_gene: TRBJ2-7
abundance: few
v_gene: TRBV6-2/TRBV6-3
CDR3nt: TGTGCCAGCAGTTCCGGGGCAGAGCCACCCTACGAGCAGTACTTC
CDR3aa: CASSSGAEPPYEQYF

d_gene: TRBD2
j_gene: TRBJ2-5
abundance: .
v_gene: TRBV7-2
CDR3nt: TGTGCCAGCAGCTTAGCCCCAATTAGCGGGGGACTGACCCAGTACTTC
CDR3aa: CASSLAPISGGLTQYF

d_gene: TRBD1
j_gene: TRBJ1-5
abundance: .
v_gene: TRBV19
CDR3nt: TGTGCCAGTAGTGGACAGGTCGGGCAGCCCCAGCATTTT
CDR3aa: CASSGQVGQPQHF

d_gene: TRBD2
j_gene: TRBJ2-2
abundance: .
v_gene: TRBV5-4
CDR3nt: TGTGCCAGCAGCTTGGGCGGGAGATCGAACACCGGGGAGCTGTTTTTT
CDR3aa: CASSLGGRSNTGELFF

d_gene: .
j_gene: TRBJ2-2
abundance: .
v_gene: TRBV11-2
CDR3nt: TGTGCCAGCAGACCCCGAGTGGGGGGGCACGGGGAGCTGTTTTTT
CDR3aa: CASRPRVGGHGELFF

d_gene: TRBD1
j_gene: TRBJ2-5
abundance: many
v_gene: TRBV7-9
CDR3nt: TGTGCCAGCAGCTTTGGACAGGGAACAGAGACCCAGTACTTC
CDR3aa: CASSFGQGTETQYF

d_gene: .
j_gene: TRBJ1-2
abundance: .
v_gene: TRBV19
CDR3nt: TGTGCCAGTAGTATGCTACTCCACGGGGGAGCTAACTATGGCTACACCTTC
CDR3aa: CASSMLLHGGANYGYTF

d_gene: TRBD1
j_gene: TRBJ1-5
abundance: few
v_gene: TRBV7-6
CDR3nt: TGTGCCAGCAGCTCCCGGGGGACAGGGCCGCTTCAGCCCCAGCATTTT
CDR3aa: CASSSRGTGPLQPQHF

d_gene: TRBD1
j_gene: TRBJ2-1
abundance: .
v_gene: TRBV5-6
CDR3nt: TGTGCCAGCAGCCAGACAGGGGGCAGAAACAATGAGCAGTTCTTC
CDR3aa: CASSQTGGRNNEQFF

d_gene: .
j_gene: TRBJ1-2
abundance: few
v_gene: TRBV12-3/TRBV12-4
CDR3nt: TGTGCCAGCACCAATACAATGACAGCTAGAATATCTTATGGCTACACCTTC
CDR3aa: CASTNTMTARISYGYTF

d_gene: .
j_gene: TRBJ1-5
abundance: many
v_gene: TRBV7-2
CDR3nt: TGTGCCAGCAGCTTAGCCCCGACAGGAAGGAATCAGCCCCAGCATTTT
CDR3aa: CASSLAPTGRNQPQHF

d_gene: TRBD2
j_gene: TRBJ2-1
abundance: .
v_gene: TRBV6-1
CDR3nt: TGTGCCAGCTATCCAGCGGGAAGCTCCTACAATGAGCAGTTCTTC
CDR3aa: CASYPAGSSYNEQFF

d_gene: .
j_gene: TRBJ2-7
abundance: .
v_gene: TRBV14
CDR3nt: TGTGCCAGCAGCGATGGCTCGCGGGGACCCTACGTATTACTAGACTACGAGCAGTACTTC
CDR3aa: CASSDGSRGPYVLLDYEQYF

d_gene: .
j_gene: TRBJ2-2
abundance: few
v_gene: TRBV4-3
CDR3nt: TGCGCCAGCAGCCAGAACTCGGCCTTGCCCGGGGAGCTGTTTTTT
CDR3aa: CASSQNSALPGELFF